A single sample is the source of the 15 T cell receptor beta chains below, sequenced in a study of identical twins. TCRdb itself ran the 5' RACE reads through MiXCR, one entry per CDR3 protein. Here the sample spans 450,000 to 650,000 distinct CDR3 sequences, 13% to 15% being singletons. In addition, the sample was reused for a study of yellow fever vaccine responses in identical twins.

Sequenced: CD4+ T cells sorted from blood. The receptors derive from a woman aged 18-29 years in good health.

The genes are TRBV27 and TRBJ1-2, with D perhaps matching TRBD1 (5 bases). CDR1 and CDR2 (germline): MNHEY, SMNVEV (reference sequence). The CDR3 runs to 15 residues. V was shortened by 3 bases and J by 4 bases, with 15 bases between the two germline ends. The CDR3 loop is CASSFGGGLSYGYTF. The CDR3 nucleotides are TGTGCCAGCAGTTTTGGGGGGGGATTGAGCTATGGCTACACCTTC.

This clonotype was picked up a small number of times. The chain couples TRBV10-1 to TRBJ2-1; perhaps TRBD2 as D (5 bases). Germline V gene lookup returns CDR1 WNHNN and CDR2 SYGVQD (reference sequence). V shed 2 bases and J shed 9 bases, with 8 bases lying between them. This CDR3 comprises 12 residues. Here the CDR3 reads CASSEIEGEQFF. CDR3 DNA sequence: TGCGCCAGCAGTGAGATCGAGGGTGAGCAGTTCTTC.

In this sample, this clonotype turned up a few times. This chain joins TRBV5-1 and TRBJ2-7, with 8 nucleotides matching TRBD2. The CDR3 has 19 residues. The V gene's germline CDR1 is SGHRS and CDR2 YFSETQ. The V and J ends lost 0 bases and 4 bases, in that order; junction bases with no gene match: 18. The CDR3 DNA reads TGCGCCAGCAGCTTGGGAGATTCGGGCGGGAGGCCCAGAGGGTACGAGCAGTACTTC. Its translation is CASSLGDSGGRPRGYEQYF. Combining the CDR3 with reference TRBV5-1 and TRBJ2-7 gives the whole variable domain KAGVTQTPRYLIKTRGQQVTLSCSPISGHRSVSWYQQTPGQGLQFLFEYFSETQRNKGNFPGRFSGRQFSNSRSEMNVSTLELGDSALYLCASSLGDSGGRPRGYEQYFGPGTRLTVT.

The chain employs TRBV28 and TRBJ2-2; 7 bases are shared with TRBD1. Germline-derived CDR1 and CDR2 are MDHEN and SYDVKM. The CDR3 covers 14 residues. J gave up 6 bases and V 6 bases, and 7 bases lay outside the gene matches. CDR3 protein: CASRTQGTAGELFF. The CDR3 DNA reads as TGTGCCAGCAGAACACAGGGGACGGCCGGGGAGCTGTTTTTT.

This clonotype was detected a few times. One junction end does not reproduce the germline sequence, and a read error may be involved. The rearrangement uses TRBV10-3 and TRBJ1-6, with TRBD1 identical over 7 bases. Germline values: CDR1 ENHRY, CDR2 SYGVKD. This CDR3 spans 15 amino acids. The CDR3 nucleotides are TGTGCCATCAATCCGGGACAGTCCTCTAATTCACCCCTCCACTTT. Translating gives CAINPGQSSNSPLHF.

This clonotype was picked up many times. The chain links TRBV11-2 to TRBJ2-5, with D perhaps assigned TRBD1 or TRBD2 (5 bases each). The V end was cut by 5 bases, the J end by 5 bases, with 15 bases between. The V gene's germline CDR1 is SGHAT and CDR2 FQNNGV. This CDR3 spans 14 amino acids. The CDR3 DNA follows: TGTGCCAGCAGCCCTAGAGGGGTCGCTGAGACCCAGTACTTC. It is translated as CASSPRGVAETQYF.

A few counts support this clonotype. The chain recombines TRBV29-1 with TRBJ2-1, with D possibly being TRBD2 (5 bases). This CDR3 comprises 16 residues. Germline V CDR1 and CDR2: SQVTM, ANQGSEA. The V end lost 0 bases, the J end lost 4 bases, and 16 bases lay between the germline ends. CDR3 sequence: CSVEESSWGVYNEQFF. The CDR3 region has the DNA TGCAGCGTTGAAGAATCTTCGTGGGGAGTTTACAATGAGCAGTTCTTC.

This rearrangement joins TRBV3-1 to TRBJ2-5, with TRBD2 matching over 10 bases. The CDR3 totals 17 residues. Germline V gives CDR1 LGHDT, CDR2 YNNKEL (reference sequence). V was clipped by 6 bases and J by 6 bases; unmatched bases: 16. DNA for the CDR3: TGTGCCAGCAGGGCTAGCGGGGGAGCCGCGCGACTAAAGACCCAGTACTTC. Its protein product is CASRASGGAARLKTQYF.

This clonotype has just a few counts. The rearrangement links TRBV7-8 to TRBJ2-1; D may be TRBD2 (6 bases). This CDR3 comprises 16 residues. Germline V CDR1 and CDR2: SGHVS, FQNEAQ. V was shortened by 5 bases and J by 7 bases, with 21 bases between the two germline ends. The CDR3 region is CASSQWDFNLGNEQFF. In DNA form, the CDR3 reads TGTGCCAGCAGCCAATGGGACTTCAATTTGGGTAATGAGCAGTTCTTC.

This clonotype was picked up many times. This chain connects TRBV3-1 to TRBJ2-5; no reliable D call. The germline CDR1 and CDR2 sequences are LGHDT and YNNKEL (reference sequence). Deletions cut 2 bases from V and 5 bases from J, with 9 bases between. This CDR3 spans 13 amino acids. The DNA for the CDR3 is TGTGCCAGCAGCCAATGGCGCGACGAGACCCAGTACTTC. Protein product: CASSQWRDETQYF.

This clonotype was picked up a small number of times. This chain links TRBV6-5 with TRBJ1-4; the D is unclear. The CDR3 has 14 residues. Trimming stripped 0 bases from V and 5 bases from J, with 7 bases between. CDR1 MNHEY and CDR2 SVGAGI come from the germline V gene. CDR3 in amino acids: CASSYSARNEKLFF. CDR3 in DNA: TGTGCCAGCAGTTACTCGGCTAGAAATGAAAAACTGTTTTTT.

On this clonotype: This could be a read error, since a much larger clone is one nucleotide away. This sequence joins TRBV10-3 and TRBJ2-1; TRBD2 might be the D (6 bases). The CDR3 is 16 residues long. Germline V lookup: CDR1 ENHRY, CDR2 SYGVKD. The CDR3 loop reads CAISESRRGQLNEQLF. The CDR3, as DNA: TGTGCCATCAGTGAGTCAAGGAGGGGCCAGCTCAATGAGCAGCTCTTC.

This clonotype was counted only a few times. V gene TRBV3-1 combines with J gene TRBJ2-3; TRBD2 matches at 8 bases. Germline CDR1 LGHDT, CDR2 YNNKEL (reference sequence). The CDR3 length is 15 residues. J was trimmed by 7 bases and V by 3 bases; bases with no gene match: 9. The CDR3 DNA follows: TGTGCCAGCAGCCAGAATGTGGCGGGAGGTAATACGCAGTATTTT. Amino acid sequence: CASSQNVAGGNTQYF.

The chain is built from TRBV20-1 and TRBJ1-2, with TRBD1 matching 8 bases. V gave up 5 bases and J gave up 4 bases; unmatched junction bases: 9. The CDR3 loop spans 14 amino acids. Germline V lookup: CDR1 DFQATT, CDR2 SNEGSKA (reference sequence). This CDR3 is CSAQRTGSIYGYTF. DNA for the CDR3: TGCAGTGCTCAGAGGACAGGGAGCATCTATGGCTACACCTTC.

This clonotype was seen a few times. J is TRBJ2-1 and V is TRBV10-2; possibly TRBD2 for D (5 bases). The germline V gene has CDR1 WSHSY and CDR2 SAAADI. Trimming left V 8 bases short and J 15 bases short, with 14 bases between. The CDR3 sequence is 10 residues long. The CDR3 sequence: CASGSDEGFF. For the CDR3, the DNA is TGCGCCAGCGGGTCGGATGAGGGGTTCTTC.